Each of the 20 T cell receptor beta chains below was sequenced from the same sample in a study of cytomegalovirus exposure and HLA in healthy donors. The PCR made use of 60 Vbeta and 13 Jbeta primers. Measured with immunoSEQ multiplex PCR; TCRdb has only the in-frame clones, and not every one. The repertoire holds about 130,000 clones, with over 60% as singletons. Sample: PBMCs. These receptors came from a young man in good health and CMV-seronegative.

This clone was counted only a few times. J is TRBJ1-2 and V is TRBV2, with 8 bases matching TRBD1. CDR1 SNHLY and CDR2 FYNNEI come from the germline V gene. The CDR3 length is 12 residues. V lost 7 bases, J lost 6 bases, and 4 bases stayed unmatched. The CDR3 DNA follows: TGTGCCAGCAACGACAGGGGCAATGGCTACACCTTC. Encoded protein: CASNDRGNGYTF.

A note on this clone: Mismatch with germline at one junction end may stem from a read error. The chain joins TRBV7-9 to TRBJ1-2; D call uncertain. Germline-derived CDR1 and CDR2 are SEHNR and FQNEAQ (reference sequence). The length of the CDR3 is 12 residues. The CDR3 DNA reads TGTTCCAGCACCGCCTGGACTCAATTATTCACCTTC. Amino acids: CSSTAWTQLFTF. Complete variable domain (other parts from reference TRBV7-9 and TRBJ1-2): DTGVSQNPRHKITKRGQNVTFRCDPISEHNRLYWYRQTLGQGPEFLTYFQNEAQLEKSRLLSDRFSAERPKGSFSTLEIQRTEQGDSAMYLCSSTAWTQLFTFGSGTRLTVV.

The chain recombines TRBV5-3 with TRBJ2-3, with 8 bases lining up with TRBD2. TRBV5-3 is labeled an ORF, and its function is uncertain. The CDR3 spans 16 residues. Unmatched junction bases numbered 11, after V lost 4 bases and J lost 4 bases. DNA for the CDR3: TGTGCCAGAAGCCTTGAGCGGGAGAAAGAGGCAGATACGCAGTATTTT. This codes for CARSLEREKEADTQYF.

The genes are TRBV28 and TRBJ1-4; 9 nucleotides agree with TRBD1. Germline V lookup: CDR1 MDHEN, CDR2 SYDVKM. The CDR3 extends over 14 amino acids. Trimming took 7 bases from V and 5 from J; bases not matched to a gene: 5. The CDR3 DNA follows: TGTGCCAGCACCCGACAGGGGGTAAATGAAAAACTGTTTTTT. It specifies CASTRQGVNEKLFF.

V usage is TRBV2 and J usage is TRBJ2-5, with 8 bases fitting TRBD1. Looked up from germline, CDR1 is SNHLY and CDR2 is FYNNEI. Unmatched junction bases numbered 10, after V lost 8 bases and J lost 5 bases. The CDR3 sequence is 14 residues long. CDR3 residues: CASQVTGELETQYF. CDR3 nucleotides: TGTGCCAGCCAGGTGACAGGGGAGTTGGAGACCCAGTACTTC.

V gene TRBV7-9 combines with J gene TRBJ2-1, with 11 bases lining up with TRBD2. The trim removed 1 base at V and 3 bases at J, leaving 5 bases unmatched. In germline, CDR1 is SEHNR, CDR2 FQNEAQ (reference sequence). The CDR3 has 17 amino acids. The CDR3: CASSLGGLAELYNEQFF. Here the CDR3 DNA reads TGTGCCAGCAGCTTAGGGGGACTAGCGGAGCTCTACAATGAGCAGTTCTTC.

The count of this clone is one. The chain links TRBV11-2 to TRBJ1-4; D unclear. V lost 5 bases and J lost 1, with 11 bases in between. This CDR3 has 15 amino acids. The V gene's germline CDR1 is SGHAT and CDR2 FQNNGV. CDR3 bases: TGTGCCAGCAGCATCGGGTATCTAACTAATGAAAAACTGTTTTTT. It translates to CASSIGYLTNEKLFF.

V is TRBV11-2 and J is TRBJ2-1, with 8 bases aligning to TRBD2. Germline values: CDR1 SGHAT, CDR2 FQNNGV. The V and J ends lost 0 bases and 2 bases, in that order; junction bases with no gene match: 9. This CDR3 is built from 18 residues. CDR3 in amino acids: CASSLDGSGSTPYNEQFF. As DNA, the CDR3 is TGTGCCAGCAGCTTAGATGGGAGCGGGAGCACCCCCTACAATGAGCAGTTCTTC.

The gene calls are TRBV6-1 and TRBJ2-4; 8 bases fit TRBD1. The CDR3 has 16 residues. Germline assignment: CDR1 MNHNS and CDR2 SASEGT. With V trimmed by 4 bases and J by 0 bases, 5 bases remained unmatched. Written as DNA, the CDR3 is TGTGCCAGCAGTGCTGGACAGGGCTTAGCCAAAAACATTCAGTACTTC. This encodes CASSAGQGLAKNIQYF.

The gene calls are TRBV9 and TRBJ2-1; TRBD2 aligns across 13 bases. Losses at the gene ends were 0 bases for V and 6 bases for J; bases not matched to a gene: 3. Per the germline V gene, CDR1 is SGDLS and CDR2 is YYNGEE. This CDR3 has 16 residues. CDR3 nucleotides: TGTGCCAGCAGCGTAGGGACTAGCGGGAGAGGCAATGAGCAGTTCTTC. It translates to CASSVGTSGRGNEQFF.

This chain connects TRBV6-5 to TRBJ2-7, with 13 bases matching TRBD2. CDR1 MNHEY and CDR2 SVGAGI come from the germline V gene. V was pared by 6 bases and J by 2 bases, with 4 bases of the junction left unmatched. This CDR3 comprises 15 residues. DNA of the CDR3: TGTGCCAGCAGACGACTAGCGGGAGGCACCTACGAGCAGTACTTC. This translates into CASRRLAGGTYEQYF.

This clone was seen a few times. The V call is TRBV5-4, the J call TRBJ2-6; tentative D call: TRBD1 (6 bases). The CDR3 is made up of 16 amino acids. V lost 2 bases and J lost 0, with 9 bases in between. The V gene's germline CDR1 is SGHNT and CDR2 YYREEE (reference sequence). Here the CDR3 DNA reads TGTGCCAGCAGCTTCCGGACAGACTCTGGGGCCAACGTCCTGACTTTC. Translated: CASSFRTDSGANVLTF.

The chain combines TRBV11-2 with TRBJ1-5; D is possibly TRBD1 (6 bases). Trimming removed 4 bases from V and 4 bases from J, with 14 bases in between. CDR3 length equals 15 residues. CDR1 is SGHAT and CDR2 is FQNNGV in the germline V gene. The DNA for the CDR3 is TGTGCCAGCAGCTACTCGGCGCAGGGGAATCAGCCCCAGCATTTT. Its protein is CASSYSAQGNQPQHF.

V and J are TRBV28 and TRBJ1-2; D is uncertain. The CDR3 is 15 amino acids. Trimming removed 2 bases from V and 6 bases from J, with 16 bases in between. Looked up from germline, CDR1 is MDHEN and CDR2 is SYDVKM. The CDR3 nucleotides are TGTGCCAGCAGTTTAGAGGGCCTGGGTAAAGATGGCTACACCTTC. Protein sequence: CASSLEGLGKDGYTF.

DNA for the CDR3: TGTGCCTGGAGCCAGACTAGCGGGAGGGCCAGTGAGCAGTTCTTC. It is translated as CAWSQTSGRASEQFF. The rearrangement links TRBV30 to TRBJ2-1; 14 bases align to TRBD2. The V gene's germline CDR1 is GTSNPN and CDR2 SVGIG (reference sequence). This CDR3 has 15 amino acids. The junction had 7 bases not matched to a gene; V was cut back by 3 bases and J by 9 bases. Using reference TRBV30 and TRBJ2-1 for the parts outside the CDR3, the full variable domain is SQTIHQWPATLVQPVGSPLSLECTVEGTSNPNLYWYRQAAGRGLQLLFYSVGIGQISSEVPQNLSASRPQDRQFILSSKKLLLSDSGFYLCAWSQTSGRASEQFFGPGTRLTVL.

The chain recombines TRBV2 with TRBJ2-7, with 10 bases lining up with TRBD1. Trimming took 0 bases from V and 0 from J; bases not matched to a gene: 5. Germline lookup yields CDR1 SNHLY and CDR2 FYNNEI. CDR3 size: 17 residues. Here the CDR3 DNA reads TGTGCCAGCAGTGAAGCACGGACAGGGGGAAGCTCCTACGAGCAGTACGTC. Translating it yields CASSEARTGGSSYEQYV.

This clone was seen a single time. The genes are TRBV9 and TRBJ2-2, with 12 positions matching TRBD1. Germline loops: CDR1 SGDLS, CDR2 YYNGEE. The CDR3 is made up of 19 amino acids. The V and J ends lost 0 bases and 6 bases, in that order; junction bases with no gene match: 12. CDR3 coding DNA: TGTGCCAGCAGCGTAGCTACGGGACAGGGGGCGAGCGGGCCCGGGGAGCTGTTTTTT. This gives the protein CASSVATGQGASGPGELFF.

The rearrangement joins TRBV14 to TRBJ1-1; unclear D gene. The V and J ends lost 4 bases and 2 bases respectively, with 8 bases between them. The CDR3 length is 13 residues. Looked up from germline, CDR1 is SGHDN and CDR2 is FVKESK. Here the CDR3 reads CASSLSTNTEAFF. The CDR3 DNA reads TGTGCCAGCAGCCTGTCGACTAACACTGAAGCTTTCTTT.

The gene calls are TRBV7-9 and TRBJ2-3; D perhaps matches TRBD2 (6 bases). V dropped 4 bases and J dropped 2 bases, with 16 bases sitting between them. Germline lookup yields CDR1 SEHNR and CDR2 FQNEAQ (reference sequence). This CDR3 has 16 residues. CDR3: CASSSPRRTTTDTQYF. CDR3 sequence (DNA): TGTGCCAGCAGCTCACCCCGGCGGACTACCACAGATACGCAGTATTTT.

The V and J genes are TRBV15 and TRBJ2-2, with a possible D match to TRBD2 (5 bases). This CDR3 is 15 amino acids long. In germline, CDR1 is LNHNV, CDR2 YYDKDF (reference sequence). Trimming took 0 bases from V and 4 from J, leaving 9 bases between them. CDR3: CATSRERVGTGELFF. DNA of the CDR3: TGTGCCACCAGCAGAGAGAGGGTGGGCACCGGGGAGCTGTTTTTT.